These T cell receptor beta chains were read from a single sample in a study of CD8+CD57+ T cells in acquired aplastic anemia. In TCRdb, the reads were re-called with MiXCR into one record per CDR3 protein. Seen here are under 200,000 distinct CDR3 sequences, 35% to 55% observed once, and the top ten hold approximately 1%. Input material: sorted CD4+, CD8+, or CD8+CD57+ T cells (not recorded which) from PBMCs. These receptors all stem from a human donor in good health. Both conserved end residues are part of each CDR3. The order of the fields is V gene, clone size, D gene, J gene, CDR3 protein, CDR3 DNA. A D gene is named only where the DNA matches it firmly. The size entry is marked missing in some rows and otherwise reads once, few, many or a size class.

TRBV20-1	few	.	TRBJ1-2	CSDNRDHLNYGYTF	TGCAGTGACAACCGGGACCACCTTAACTATGGCTACACCTTC
TRBV30	.	.	TRBJ2-3	CAWSIEGDTQYF	TGTGCCTGGAGTATAGAGGGGGATACGCAGTATTTT
TRBV10-3	.	TRBD1	TRBJ1-6	CAIGQGAISSPLHF	TGTGCCATCGGACAGGGGGCGATAAGTTCACCCCTCCACTTT
TRBV10-1	.	.	TRBJ2-2	CASRSGSANTGELFF	TGCGCCAGCAGGTCCGGAAGCGCGAACACCGGGGAGCTGTTTTTT
TRBV25-1	.	.	TRBJ1-4	CASSGLGPEKLFF	TGTGCCAGCAGTGGGCTAGGGCCTGAAAAACTGTTTTTT
TRBV20-1	many	TRBD2	TRBJ2-3	CSAPPRSRVAGATDTQYF	TGCAGTGCCCCTCCCCGCTCCCGGGTAGCGGGGGCCACAGATACGCAGTATTTT
TRBV20-1	many	.	TRBJ2-7	CSAWGDGISYEQYF	TGCAGTGCTTGGGGAGATGGAATATCCTACGAGCAGTACTTC
TRBV6-1	many	TRBD1	TRBJ2-7	CASIWDRGAYEQYF	TGTGCCAGCATTTGGGACAGGGGAGCCTACGAGCAGTACTTC
TRBV3-1	.	TRBD1	TRBJ2-3	CASSQAGGRTDTQYF	TGTGCCAGCAGCCAAGCAGGGGGCAGGACAGATACGCAGTATTTT
TRBV7-3	many	.	TRBJ2-2	CASSAGASSVGGELFF	TGTGCCAGCAGCGCCGGTGCGTCTAGCGTTGGCGGGGAGCTGTTTTTT
TRBV7-2	.	.	TRBJ2-5	CASSEGGNSQETQYF	TGTGCCAGCAGCGAGGGGGGCAACTCCCAAGAGACCCAGTACTTC
TRBV7-3	.	.	TRBJ2-1	CASSVNNEQFF	TGTGCCAGCAGCGTAAACAATGAGCAGTTCTTC
TRBV5-4	many	.	TRBJ2-7	CASSLGGTTYEQYF	TGTGCCAGCAGCTTGGGCGGAACAACCTACGAGCAGTACTTC
TRBV2	.	TRBD1	TRBJ1-2	CASSLDRGSTSNYGYTF	TGTGCCAGCAGTCTTGACAGGGGGTCCACCAGTAACTATGGCTACACCTTC
TRBV10-2	many	TRBD1	TRBJ1-1	CASQTWTGSAEAFF	TGCGCCAGCCAAACGTGGACAGGGAGTGCTGAAGCTTTCTTT
TRBV7-9	.	.	TRBJ2-7	CASSATMYEQYF	TGTGCCAGCAGCGCCACCATGTACGAGCAGTACTTC
TRBV20-1	.	TRBD1	TRBJ1-2	CSAEDRANYGYTF	TGCAGTGCCGAGGACAGGGCTAACTATGGCTACACCTTC
TRBV2	once	TRBD1	TRBJ2-1	CASSETGGFNNEQFF	TGTGCCAGCAGTGAAACAGGGGGGTTTAACAATGAGCAGTTCTTC
TRBV2	many	TRBD2	TRBJ2-1	CASQPGLAGSEQFF	TGTGCCAGCCAACCGGGACTAGCGGGAAGTGAGCAGTTCTTC
TRBV2	few	.	TRBJ1-1	CASSEGWNTEAFF	TGTGCCAGCAGTGAAGGGTGGAACACTGAAGCTTTCTTT
TRBV5-4	.	TRBD1	TRBJ1-2	CASRNRGGPRGYTF	TGTGCCAGCAGAAACAGGGGGGGACCCCGAGGCTACACCTTC
TRBV7-8	.	TRBD1	TRBJ1-1	CASSSQDRATSEAFF	TGTGCCAGCAGCTCCCAGGACAGGGCCACCTCTGAAGCTTTCTTT
TRBV19	many	TRBD2	TRBJ2-2	CASMRFDGTSVTGELFF	TGTGCCAGTATGCGGTTTGACGGGACTAGCGTGACCGGGGAGCTGTTTTTT
TRBV10-2	.	.	TRBJ1-1	CASSGNRVDTEAFF	TGCGCCAGCAGTGGGAACAGGGTTGACACTGAAGCTTTCTTT
TRBV20-1	.	TRBD1	TRBJ2-3	CSATRTGITDTQYF	TGCAGTGCGACTCGGACAGGGATAACAGATACGCAGTATTTT
TRBV12-3/TRBV12-4	many	.	TRBJ1-2	CASSLPGNYGYTF	TGTGCCAGCAGTTTACCGGGGAACTATGGCTACACCTTC
TRBV6-1	many	.	TRBJ1-2	CASSPASAYTF	TGTGCCAGCAGTCCGGCGAGCGCCTACACCTTC
TRBV9	many	.	TRBJ1-1	CASVGENTEAFF	TGTGCCAGTGTGGGTGAGAACACTGAAGCTTTCTTT
TRBV29-1	few	.	TRBJ2-3	CSVERTDTQYF	TGCAGCGTTGAACGCACAGATACGCAGTATTTT
TRBV10-2	.	.	TRBJ2-7	CASTVYLRAEQYF	TGCGCCAGCACAGTGTACTTGAGGGCCGAGCAGTACTTC
TRBV28	.	.	TRBJ2-7	CATSRRDNSYEQYF	TGTGCCACCAGTCGTCGGGACAACTCCTACGAGCAGTACTTC
TRBV7-6	.	.	TRBJ2-7	CASSATSGMGYEQYF	TGTGCCAGCAGCGCCACTTCAGGGATGGGTTACGAGCAGTACTTC
TRBV20-1	.	.	TRBJ2-4	CSATKMGTGYF	TGCAGTGCTACGAAAATGGGCACCGGGTACTTC
TRBV7-6	.	.	TRBJ2-7	CASSPPDRGYEQYF	TGTGCCAGCAGCCCCCCGGACAGAGGCTACGAGCAGTACTTC
TRBV7-3	.	.	TRBJ2-1	CASSLDGFNNEQFF	TGTGCCAGCAGCTTGGACGGGTTTAATAATGAGCAGTTCTTC
TRBV6-1	many	.	TRBJ1-2	CASSKTGLGYGYTF	TGTGCCAGCAGTAAGACAGGATTGGGCTATGGCTACACCTTC
TRBV19	once	TRBD1	TRBJ2-5	CASSAPDRGVETQYF	TGTGCCAGTAGTGCGCCGGACAGGGGAGTCGAGACCCAGTACTTC
TRBV29-1	few	TRBD1	TRBJ1-2	CSVERTGDPYGYTF	TGCAGCGTTGAGAGGACAGGGGATCCCTATGGCTACACCTTC
TRBV7-9	many	.	TRBJ2-7	CASSLDGVPYEQYF	TGTGCCAGCAGCCTCGATGGAGTTCCCTACGAGCAGTACTTC
TRBV7-6	.	.	TRBJ2-5	CASSVRPQETQYF	TGTGCCAGCAGCGTACGACCGCAAGAGACCCAGTACTTC
TRBV2	.	.	TRBJ1-6	CASARGALYNSPLHF	TGTGCCAGCGCCCGAGGGGCCTTGTATAATTCACCCCTCCACTTT
TRBV24-1	.	TRBD1	TRBJ2-7	CATSDSQGAVFEQYF	TGTGCCACCAGTGACTCCCAGGGGGCCGTATTCGAGCAGTACTTC
TRBV7-3	.	TRBD1	TRBJ1-6	CASTGTENSPLHF	TGTGCCAGCACCGGGACAGAGAATTCACCCCTCCACTTT
TRBV12-3/TRBV12-4	.	.	TRBJ1-6	CASTRPNSPLHF	TGTGCCAGCACGCGGCCAAATTCACCCCTCCACTTT